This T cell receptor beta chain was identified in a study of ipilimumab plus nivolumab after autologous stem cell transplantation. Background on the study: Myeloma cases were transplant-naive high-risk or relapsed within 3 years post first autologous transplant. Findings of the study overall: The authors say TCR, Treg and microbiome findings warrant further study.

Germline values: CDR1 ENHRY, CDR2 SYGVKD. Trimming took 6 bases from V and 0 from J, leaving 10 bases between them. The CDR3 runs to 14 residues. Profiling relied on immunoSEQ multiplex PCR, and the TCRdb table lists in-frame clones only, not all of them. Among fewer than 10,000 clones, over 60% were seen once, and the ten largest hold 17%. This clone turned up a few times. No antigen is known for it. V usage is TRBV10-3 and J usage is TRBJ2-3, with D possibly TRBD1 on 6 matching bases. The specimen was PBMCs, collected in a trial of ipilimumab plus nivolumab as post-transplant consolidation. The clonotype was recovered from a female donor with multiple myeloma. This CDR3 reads CAIRLGTSTDTQYF. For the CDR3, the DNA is TGTGCCATCAGATTAGGGACAAGCACAGATACGCAGTATTTT.